This entry describes one T cell receptor (beta chain). In the authors' methods: Using reference gene primer amplification, nucleated cell counts were estimated. Sequencing used immunoSEQ multiplex PCR; TCRdb keeps in-frame clones, though not all of them. The V and J calls and the clone size are those of that table, but D and trimming were determined from the DNA. Of about 160,000 clones listed, approximately 77% are singletons. Trimming left V 4 bases short and J 2 bases short, with 15 bases between. The CDR3 spans 15 residues. Looked up from germline, CDR1 is SGHKS and CDR2 is YYEKEE (reference sequence). This entry comes from a study of blood T cell repertoires in COVID-19.

The chain recombines TRBV5-5 with TRBJ1-2; possibly TRBD1 for D (5 bases). What was sequenced was peripheral blood. This sequence was found in a woman of 80 years or more with active or convalescent COVID-19. This chain's CDR3 is CASSPSGDPNYGYTF. CDR3 in DNA: TGTGCCAGCAGCCCGTCGGGGGATCCGAACTATGGCTACACCTTC.